These 10 T cell receptor beta chains came from one sample sequenced in a study of blood T cell repertoires in COVID-19. Sequencing was performed with immunoSEQ multiplex PCR; in TCRdb, only in-frame clones are kept and a portion is missing. The profile shows approximately 82,000 clones, roughly 92% of them singletons. Specimen: peripheral blood. Receptors were obtained from a woman in her sixties or seventies with active COVID-19.

V usage is TRBV7-2 and J usage is TRBJ2-7, with TRBD1 matching over 11 bases. This CDR3 region has 14 residues. Per the germline V gene, CDR1 is SGHTA and CDR2 is FQGNSA. Trimming removed 3 bases from V and 5 bases from J; junction bases left unmatched: 3. CDR3 region: CASSFGQGADEQYF. The CDR3 DNA is TGTGCCAGCAGCTTTGGACAGGGGGCGGACGAGCAGTACTTC.

V gene TRBV20-1 combines with J gene TRBJ1-4; possible D gene TRBD1, 5 bases. Germline V gives CDR1 DFQATT, CDR2 SNEGSKA (reference sequence). The CDR3 contains 10 residues. The V and J ends lost 5 bases and 8 bases respectively, with 6 bases between them. CDR3 DNA sequence: TGCAGTGCTGGACACGAAAAACTGTTTTTT. It specifies CSAGHEKLFF.

V and J are TRBV7-8 and TRBJ1-2, with no clear D. The CDR3 length is 13 residues. V lost 1 base to trimming and J lost 2 bases, with 5 bases between them. Germline V gene sequence: CDR1 SGHVS, CDR2 FQNEAQ. The CDR3 region is CASSLERNYGYTF. CDR3 bases: TGTGCCAGCAGCTTAGAACGGAACTATGGCTACACCTTC.

The V call is TRBV7-9, the J call TRBJ2-3; 11 nucleotides agree with TRBD2. The J segment lost 5 bases and the V segment lost 10 bases, leaving 14 bases of the junction unmatched. Germline V gene lookup returns CDR1 SEHNR and CDR2 FQNEAQ (reference sequence). The CDR3 is made up of 16 amino acids. CDR3 DNA: TGTGCCATCTCCATGGTAGCGGGAGGGCCGGGAGATACGCAGTATTTT. Amino acid sequence: CAISMVAGGPGDTQYF.

CDR3 residues: CASSEAGARGTEAFF. The CDR3, as DNA: TGTGCCAGCAGCGAAGCAGGGGCCCGGGGCACTGAAGCTTTCTTT. V usage is TRBV25-1 and J usage is TRBJ1-1; TRBD1 might be the D (6 bases). Germline V gene data show CDR1 as MGHDK and CDR2 as SYGVNS. This CDR3 spans 15 amino acids. The germline V and J ends were trimmed by 6 bases and 4 bases, with 18 bases remaining between them.

The V gene is TRBV19, the J gene TRBJ1-4; TRBD1 matches 7 bases. J was trimmed by 6 bases and V by 8 bases; bases with no gene match: 12. Germline loops: CDR1 LNHDA, CDR2 SQIVND (reference sequence). The CDR3 spans 15 residues. The CDR3 is CASGDRASGDEKLFF. The CDR3 DNA is TGTGCCAGTGGTGACAGGGCGTCGGGGGATGAAAAACTGTTTTTT.

The rearrangement joins TRBV7-9 to TRBJ2-1; D is ambiguous. This CDR3 region has 11 residues. Trimming took 2 bases from V and 9 from J, leaving 5 bases between them. Germline CDR1 SEHNR, CDR2 FQNEAQ (reference sequence). The CDR3 is CASSLRSEQFF. DNA of the CDR3: TGTGCCAGCAGCTTACGGTCTGAGCAGTTCTTC.

This rearrangement joins TRBV6-1 to TRBJ1-2, with D tentatively TRBD1 (5 bases). V was cut by 4 bases and J by 6 bases, with 21 bases left in between. The CDR3 length is 16 residues. The germline CDR1 and CDR2 sequences are MNHNS and SASEGT. CDR3 bases: TGTGCCAGCAGTGCCGGGACTTCACCTTTAAGCGATGGCTACACCTTC. This sequence encodes CASSAGTSPLSDGYTF.

The chain has TRBV3-1 (or the pseudogene TRBV3-2) and TRBJ1-1; TRBD1 matches 7 bases. Germline-derived CDR1 and CDR2 are LGHDT and YNNKEL (reference sequence). J was trimmed by 5 bases and V by 2 bases; bases with no gene match: 8. The CDR3 sequence is 15 residues long. CDR3 sequence: CASSQKTGSRTEAFF. The CDR3 DNA reads TGTGCCAGCAGCCAAAAGACAGGGTCAAGAACTGAAGCTTTCTTT.

This rearrangement joins TRBV9 to TRBJ2-3; 8 nucleotides line up with TRBD2. CDR1 and CDR2 from the germline V gene are SGDLS and YYNGEE. Trimming at V came to 4 bases and at J to 1 base, leaving 8 bases not matched to a gene. This CDR3 has 16 amino acids. In DNA form, the CDR3 reads TGTGCCAGCAGCTTAACCGGGACTAGGGGCACAGATACGCAGTATTTT. Protein sequence: CASSLTGTRGTDTQYF.